This T cell receptor beta chain came from a study of blood T cell repertoires in COVID-19. V gave up 3 bases and J gave up 0 bases; unmatched junction bases: 12. The germline gives CDR1 DFQATT, CDR2 SNEGSKA (reference sequence). CDR3 size: 18 residues. Some clones are missing from TCRdb's copy, which holds only in-frame ones; the method was immunoSEQ multiplex PCR. The sample has 200,000 to 250,000 clones; approximately 90% are singletons. This clone has a single count. The rearrangement joins TRBV20-1 to TRBJ2-3; 10 bases agree with TRBD2. Sample: peripheral blood. The sequence was collected from an elderly man with acute or convalescent COVID-19. CDR3 nucleotide sequence: TGCAGTGCTAGTTCCCCCCTACTAGCGGGACTTAGCACAGATACGCAGTATTTT. Its protein is CSASSPLLAGLSTDTQYF.